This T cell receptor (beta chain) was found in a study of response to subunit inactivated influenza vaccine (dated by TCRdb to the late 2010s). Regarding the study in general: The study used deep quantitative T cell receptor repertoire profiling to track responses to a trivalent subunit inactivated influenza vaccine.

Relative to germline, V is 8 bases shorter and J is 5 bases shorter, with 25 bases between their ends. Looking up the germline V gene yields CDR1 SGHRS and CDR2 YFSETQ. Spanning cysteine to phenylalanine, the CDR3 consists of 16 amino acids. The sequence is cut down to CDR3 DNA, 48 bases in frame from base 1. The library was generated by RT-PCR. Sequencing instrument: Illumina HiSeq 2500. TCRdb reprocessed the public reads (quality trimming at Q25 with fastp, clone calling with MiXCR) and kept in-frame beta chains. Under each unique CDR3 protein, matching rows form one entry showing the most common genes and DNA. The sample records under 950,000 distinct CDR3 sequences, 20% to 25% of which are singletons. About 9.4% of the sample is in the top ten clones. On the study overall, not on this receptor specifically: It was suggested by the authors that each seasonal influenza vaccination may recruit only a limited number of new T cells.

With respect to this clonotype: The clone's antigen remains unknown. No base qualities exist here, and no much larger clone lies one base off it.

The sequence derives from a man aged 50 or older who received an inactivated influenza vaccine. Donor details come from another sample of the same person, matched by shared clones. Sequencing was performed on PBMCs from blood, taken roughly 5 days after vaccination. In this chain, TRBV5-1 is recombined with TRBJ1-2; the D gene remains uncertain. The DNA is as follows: TGCGCCAGGGCCCGTATCGGACGGACGAAAAAGTATGGCTACACCTTC. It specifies CARARIGRTKKYGYTF.